Presented here are 17 T cell receptor beta chains from one specimen sequenced in a study of cytotoxic CD8 clonotypes in ibrutinib-treated CLL. Measured with immunoSEQ multiplex PCR; TCRdb has only the in-frame clones, and not every one. The sample records 300,000 or so clones, roughly 71% being singletons. Here the sequenced sample was PBMCs, taken after 36 months of ibrutinib treatment. The receptors here all came from a human donor with chronic lymphocytic leukemia.

The chain joins TRBV29-1 to TRBJ2-7; D not certain. Germline V gene data show CDR1 as SQVTM and CDR2 as ANQGSEA. The CDR3 covers 11 residues. Trimming shortened V by 4 bases and J by 4 bases, and 8 bases separated the two germline ends. DNA of the CDR3: TGCAGCGTTGGCTCAGTGTACGAGCAGTACTTC. Protein: CSVGSVYEQYF.

The rearrangement uses TRBV2 and TRBJ1-2; 9 nucleotides match TRBD1. The junction had 8 bases not matched to a gene; V was cut back by 10 bases and J by 2 bases. The CDR3 runs to 14 residues. From germline, CDR1 is SNHLY and CDR2 FYNNEI. The CDR3 sequence: CANSWDRVNYGYTF. The CDR3 DNA is TGTGCCAACTCGTGGGACAGGGTGAACTATGGCTACACCTTC.

The rearrangement joins TRBV7-2 to TRBJ2-7; TRBD2 agrees at 11 bases. Germline lookup yields CDR1 SGHTA and CDR2 FQGNSA. Losses at the gene ends were 1 base for V and 3 bases for J; bases not matched to a gene: 2. CDR3 length: 15 residues. CDR3 loop: CASSLDLAGGYEQYF. DNA of the CDR3: TGTGCCAGCAGCTTAGATCTAGCGGGGGGCTACGAGCAGTACTTC. The variable domain in full, with the rest retrieved from reference TRBV7-2 and TRBJ2-7, is GAGVSQSPSNKVTEKGKDVELRCDPISGHTALYWYRQSLGQGLEFLIYFQGNSAPDKSGLPSDRFSAERTGGSVSTLTIQRTQQEDSAVYLCASSLDLAGGYEQYFGPGTRLTVT.

A few counts support this clone. This sequence joins TRBV19 and TRBJ1-5; D unclear. The V gene's germline CDR1 is LNHDA and CDR2 SQIVND (reference sequence). The CDR3 consists of 15 residues. V shed 1 base and J shed 4 bases, with 11 bases lying between them. CDR3 loop: CASSIVVAPNQPQHF. The CDR3 coding sequence is TGTGCCAGTAGTATAGTGGTCGCCCCGAATCAGCCCCAGCATTTT.

This clone came up a few times. V is TRBV18 and J is TRBJ1-2; D unclear. The CDR3 is made up of 14 amino acids. CDR1 and CDR2 (germline): KGHSH, LQKENI. Deletions cut 3 bases from V and 0 bases from J, with 8 bases between. The CDR3 sequence is CASSPRGPNYGYTF. The DNA of the CDR3 is TGTGCCAGCTCACCGCGTGGACCTAACTATGGCTACACCTTC.

This clone was detected a few times. The chain combines TRBV4-1 with TRBJ1-4; the D is unclear. The CDR3 is 13 amino acids. CDR1 MGHRA and CDR2 YSYEKL come from the germline V gene. V lost 4 bases and J lost 5, with 8 bases in between. CDR3: CASSPNENEKLFF. CDR3 in DNA: TGCGCCAGCAGCCCGAATGAGAATGAAAAACTGTTTTTT.

This chain connects TRBV5-1 to TRBJ2-3; 9 bases agree with TRBD1. The CDR3 is 16 residues long. V was clipped by 2 bases and J by 2 bases; unmatched bases: 6. CDR1 and CDR2 (germline): SGHRS, YFSETQ. Here the CDR3 reads CASSLRGQGPTDTQYF. DNA for the CDR3: TGCGCCAGCAGCTTACGGGGACAGGGACCCACAGATACGCAGTATTTT. The whole variable domain, remainder taken from reference TRBV5-1 and TRBJ2-3, is KAGVTQTPRYLIKTRGQQVTLSCSPISGHRSVSWYQQTPGQGLQFLFEYFSETQRNKGNFPGRFSGRQFSNSRSEMNVSTLELGDSALYLCASSLRGQGPTDTQYFGPGTRLTVL.

CDR3 loop: CASREDRFYGYTF. For the CDR3, the DNA is TGTGCCAGCAGAGAGGACAGGTTCTATGGCTACACCTTC. V usage is TRBV6-5 and J usage is TRBJ1-2, with 7 nucleotides matching TRBD1. V lost 6 bases, J lost 4 bases, and 5 bases stayed unmatched. CDR3 size: 13 residues. Germline-derived CDR1 and CDR2 are MNHEY and SVGAGI.

The chain joins TRBV4-3 to TRBJ2-7, with 13 nucleotides matching TRBD2. The germline V gene encodes CDR1 LGHNA and CDR2 YSLEER. CDR3 size: 15 residues. Unmatched junction bases numbered 3, after V lost 4 bases and J lost 3 bases. CDR3 residues: CASSRGLAGDYEQYF. The CDR3 nucleotides are TGCGCCAGCAGCCGAGGACTAGCGGGAGACTACGAGCAGTACTTC.

This clone showed up just a few times. The chain links TRBV15 to TRBJ2-7; possible D gene TRBD1, 5 bases. Germline values: CDR1 LNHNV, CDR2 YYDKDF (reference sequence). The length of the CDR3 is 16 residues. Trimming took off 0 bases at V and 0 bases at J, with 12 bases between the two ends. CDR3: CATSRDQAGSSYEQYF. For the CDR3, the DNA is TGTGCCACCAGCAGAGATCAGGCAGGGTCCTCCTACGAGCAGTACTTC.

The J gene is TRBJ2-2, the V gene TRBV7-2; D is ambiguous. Trimming removed 0 bases at V and 7 bases at J, with 15 bases between. The CDR3 is 16 residues long. CDR1 is SGHTA and CDR2 is FQGNSA in the germline V gene. CDR3 sequence: CASSLAPGAVGGELFF. The CDR3 nucleotides are TGTGCCAGCAGCTTAGCGCCAGGCGCCGTTGGCGGGGAGCTGTTTTTT.

This clone was counted only a few times. This rearrangement joins TRBV11-2 to TRBJ2-5; D unclear. Germline CDR1 is SGHAT and CDR2 is FQNNGV. V lost 5 bases and J lost 4, with 8 bases in between. This CDR3 is 12 amino acids long. CDR3: CASSQNRETQYF. As DNA, the CDR3 is TGTGCCAGCAGCCAAAATAGAGAGACCCAGTACTTC.

In the case of this clone: The same CDR3 arises from other DNA sequences in this sample as well. The chain employs TRBV20-1 and TRBJ2-1; D remains ambiguous. This CDR3 spans 10 amino acids. The germline CDR1 and CDR2 sequences are DFQATT and SNEGSKA (reference sequence). V shed 3 bases and J shed 4 bases, with 1 base lying between them. CDR3 residues: CSARYNEQFF. In DNA form, the CDR3 reads TGCAGTGCTAGGTACAATGAGCAGTTCTTC.

This clone was recorded once. The V gene is TRBV29-1, the J gene TRBJ2-4; 7 bases align to TRBD2. V was pared by 5 bases and J by 4 bases, with 2 bases of the junction left unmatched. The CDR3 totals 12 residues. Germline CDR1 SQVTM, CDR2 ANQGSEA. The CDR3 here is CSVRAGKNIQYF. DNA for the CDR3: TGCAGCGTTCGAGCGGGGAAAAACATTCAGTACTTC.

This clone was counted a few times. This chain connects TRBV9 to TRBJ1-6; 7 bases align to TRBD1. The germline CDR1 and CDR2 sequences are SGDLS and YYNGEE. The CDR3 loop spans 17 amino acids. V shed 4 bases, J shed 4 bases, and the junction held 11 bases outside the gene matches. The DNA of the CDR3 is TGTGCCAGCAGCTCTAGGGGCGACAGGGCTTATAATTCACCCCTCCACTTT. Protein: CASSSRGDRAYNSPLHF.

V is TRBV7-9 and J is TRBJ2-1; D not certain. Germline assignment: CDR1 SEHNR and CDR2 FQNEAQ (reference sequence). With 4 bases removed from V and 0 bases from J, the gap between germline ends came to 10 bases. There are 15 residues in the CDR3. The CDR3 reads CASSSRASSYNEQFF. The CDR3 bases are TGTGCCAGCAGCTCCCGGGCGAGCTCCTACAATGAGCAGTTCTTC.

The count of this clone is one. The genes are TRBV19 and TRBJ1-1, with D unclear. The CDR3 spans 16 residues. V shed 6 bases and J shed 1 base, with 18 bases lying between them. Germline V lookup: CDR1 LNHDA, CDR2 SQIVND (reference sequence). The CDR3 DNA follows: TGTGCCAGTAGCCCACGGGCCGGGCAAGGGAACACTGAAGCTTTCTTT. It codes for CASSPRAGQGNTEAFF.